The present T cell receptor beta chain was sequenced within a study of T cells after yellow fever vaccination. Study-wide background: Fractions of low cell number were prepared using SMART-Seq v4 Ultra Low Input. Study-wide points: The booster response re-showed most primary clones: around 97% CD4, around 87% CD8.

The V end was cut by 1 base, the J end by 4 bases, with 12 bases between. The CDR3 spans 15 residues. CDR1 is SGHTA and CDR2 is FQGNSA in the germline V gene. This clonotype was observed at least ten times. Antigen: not known. They built TCR cDNA with 5'RACE template switching, a step that put in a universal primer site and UMIs. TCRdb independently ran MiXCR on the 5' RACE reads; one entry per CDR3 protein. The sample holds about 300,000 distinct CDR3 sequences, 6.8% seen once. The source is a man aged 18 to 30 who received the YFV17D yellow fever vaccine. The starting material was PBMCs, obtained approximately 47 days after the first yellow fever vaccination. The genes are TRBV7-2 and TRBJ2-3, with D possibly called TRBD1 or TRBD2 (6 bases each). As DNA, the CDR3 is TGTGCCAGCAGCTTAGATGGGGGGCGCCCAGATACGCAGTATTTT. It yields the protein CASSLDGGRPDTQYF.